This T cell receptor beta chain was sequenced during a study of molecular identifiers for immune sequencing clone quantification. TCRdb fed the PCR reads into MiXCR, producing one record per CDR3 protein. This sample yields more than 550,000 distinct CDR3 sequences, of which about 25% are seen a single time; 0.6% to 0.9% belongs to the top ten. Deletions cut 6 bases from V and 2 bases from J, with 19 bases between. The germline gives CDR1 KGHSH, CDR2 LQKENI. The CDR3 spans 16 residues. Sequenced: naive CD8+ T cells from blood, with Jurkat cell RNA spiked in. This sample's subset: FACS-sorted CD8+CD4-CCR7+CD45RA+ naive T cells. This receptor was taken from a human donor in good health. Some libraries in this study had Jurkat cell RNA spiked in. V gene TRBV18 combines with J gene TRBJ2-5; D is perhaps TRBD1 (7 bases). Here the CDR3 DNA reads TGTGCCAGCTCGGGGGACAGCGGGCTGTCACAAGAGACCCAGTACTTC. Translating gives CASSGDSGLSQETQYF.